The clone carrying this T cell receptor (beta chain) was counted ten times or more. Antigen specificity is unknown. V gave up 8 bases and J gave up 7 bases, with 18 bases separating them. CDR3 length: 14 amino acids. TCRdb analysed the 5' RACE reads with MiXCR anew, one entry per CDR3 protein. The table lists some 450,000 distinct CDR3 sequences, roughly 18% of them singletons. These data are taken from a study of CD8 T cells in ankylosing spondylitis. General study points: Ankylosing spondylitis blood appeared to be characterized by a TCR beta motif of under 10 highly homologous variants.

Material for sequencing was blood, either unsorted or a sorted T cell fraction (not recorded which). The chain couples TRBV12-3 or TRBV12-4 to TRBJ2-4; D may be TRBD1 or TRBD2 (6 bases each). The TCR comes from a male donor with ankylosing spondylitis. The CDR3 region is CASLHFGGGNIQYF. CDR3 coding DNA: TGTGCCAGCCTTCACTTCGGGGGCGGGAACATTCAGTACTTC.